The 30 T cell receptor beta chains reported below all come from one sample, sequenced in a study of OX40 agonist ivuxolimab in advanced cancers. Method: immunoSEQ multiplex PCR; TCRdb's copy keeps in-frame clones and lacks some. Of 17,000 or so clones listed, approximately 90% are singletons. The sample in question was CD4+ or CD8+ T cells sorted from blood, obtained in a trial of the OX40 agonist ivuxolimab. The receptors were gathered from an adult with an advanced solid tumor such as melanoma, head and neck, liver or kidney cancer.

Here the CDR3 reads CAISDVGDEQFF. CDR3 DNA sequence: TGTGCCATCAGTGATGTTGGGGATGAGCAGTTCTTC. The V and J genes are TRBV10-3 and TRBJ2-1, with D unclear. Deletions cut 3 bases from V and 8 bases from J, with 8 bases between. The germline gives CDR1 ENHRY, CDR2 SYGVKD. The CDR3 is made up of 12 amino acids.

The CDR3 here is CASSPLALGRETQYF. CDR3 DNA: TGTGCCAGCAGCCCCCTAGCGTTGGGACGGGAGACCCAGTACTTC. V and J are TRBV14 and TRBJ2-5, with a possible D match to TRBD2 (6 bases). Germline lookup yields CDR1 SGHDN and CDR2 FVKESK. V was cut by 4 bases and J by 5 bases, with 17 bases left in between. This CDR3 region has 15 residues.

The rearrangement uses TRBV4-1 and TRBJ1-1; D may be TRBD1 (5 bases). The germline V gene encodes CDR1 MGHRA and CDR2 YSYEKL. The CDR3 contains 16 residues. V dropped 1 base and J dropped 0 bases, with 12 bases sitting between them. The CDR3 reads CASSQVSGLLNTEAFF. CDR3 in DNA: TGCGCCAGCAGCCAAGTGTCGGGGCTTTTGAACACTGAAGCTTTCTTT.

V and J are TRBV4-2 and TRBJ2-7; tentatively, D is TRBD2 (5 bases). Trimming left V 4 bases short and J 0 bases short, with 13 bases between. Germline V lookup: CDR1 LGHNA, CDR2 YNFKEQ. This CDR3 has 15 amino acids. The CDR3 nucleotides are TGTGCCAGCAGCCCGAGGGCGGTGAGCTCCTACGAGCAGTACTTC. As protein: CASSPRAVSSYEQYF.

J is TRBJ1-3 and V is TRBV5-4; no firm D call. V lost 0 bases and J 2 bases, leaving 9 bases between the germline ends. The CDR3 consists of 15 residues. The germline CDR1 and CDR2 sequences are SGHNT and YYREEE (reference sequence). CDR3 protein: CASSLARGAGNTIYF. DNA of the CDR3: TGTGCCAGCAGCTTGGCCCGTGGTGCTGGAAACACCATATATTTT.

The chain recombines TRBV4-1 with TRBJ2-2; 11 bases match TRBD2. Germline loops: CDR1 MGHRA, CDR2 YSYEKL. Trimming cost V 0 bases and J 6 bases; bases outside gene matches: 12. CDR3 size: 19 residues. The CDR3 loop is CASSQEGSGGAEYPGELFF. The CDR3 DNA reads TGCGCCAGCAGCCAAGAAGGTAGCGGGGGGGCCGAATACCCCGGGGAGCTGTTTTTT.

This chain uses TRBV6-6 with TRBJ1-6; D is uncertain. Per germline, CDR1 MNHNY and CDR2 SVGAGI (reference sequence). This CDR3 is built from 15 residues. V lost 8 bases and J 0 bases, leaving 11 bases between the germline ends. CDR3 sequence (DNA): TGTGCCAGCGGTGGGGAGAGCTCCTATAATTCACCCCTCCACTTT. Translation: CASGGESSYNSPLHF.

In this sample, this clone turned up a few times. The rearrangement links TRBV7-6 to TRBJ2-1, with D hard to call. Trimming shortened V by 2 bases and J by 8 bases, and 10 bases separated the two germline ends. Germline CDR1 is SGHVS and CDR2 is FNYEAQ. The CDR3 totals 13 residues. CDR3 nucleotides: TGTGCCAGCAGCTTATTTCTCTGGGATGAGCAGTTCTTC. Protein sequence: CASSLFLWDEQFF.

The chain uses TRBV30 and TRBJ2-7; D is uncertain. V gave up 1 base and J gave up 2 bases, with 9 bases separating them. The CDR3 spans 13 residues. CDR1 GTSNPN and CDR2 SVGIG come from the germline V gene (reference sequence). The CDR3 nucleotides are TGTGCCTGGAGTGGAAGAGCGACCTACGAGCAGTACTTC. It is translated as CAWSGRATYEQYF. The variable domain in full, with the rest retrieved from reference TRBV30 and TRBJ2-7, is SQTIHQWPATLVQPVGSPLSLECTVEGTSNPNLYWYRQAAGRGLQLLFYSVGIGQISSEVPQNLSASRPQDRQFILSSKKLLLSDSGFYLCAWSGRATYEQYFGPGTRLTVT.

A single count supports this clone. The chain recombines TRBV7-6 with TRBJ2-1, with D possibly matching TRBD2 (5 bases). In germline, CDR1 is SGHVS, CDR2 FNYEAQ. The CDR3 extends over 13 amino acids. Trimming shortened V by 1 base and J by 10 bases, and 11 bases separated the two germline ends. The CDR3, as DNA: TGTGCCAGCAGCTTAGGCGACCAGCGGGAGCAGTTCTTC. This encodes CASSLGDQREQFF.

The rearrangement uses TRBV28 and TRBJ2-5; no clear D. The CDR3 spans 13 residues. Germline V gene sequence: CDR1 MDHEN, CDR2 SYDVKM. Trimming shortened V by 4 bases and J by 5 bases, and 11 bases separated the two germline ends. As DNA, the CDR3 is TGTGCCAGCAGTTCCCCGGGCTGGGAGACCCAGTACTTC. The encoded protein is CASSSPGWETQYF.

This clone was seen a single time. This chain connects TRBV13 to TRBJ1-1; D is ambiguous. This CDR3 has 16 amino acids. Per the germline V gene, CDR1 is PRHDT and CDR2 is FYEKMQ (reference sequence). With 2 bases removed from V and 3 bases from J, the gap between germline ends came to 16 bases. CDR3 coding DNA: TGTGCCAGCAGCTTACGAGATGGGGTATCGGACACTGAAGCTTTCTTT. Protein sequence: CASSLRDGVSDTEAFF.

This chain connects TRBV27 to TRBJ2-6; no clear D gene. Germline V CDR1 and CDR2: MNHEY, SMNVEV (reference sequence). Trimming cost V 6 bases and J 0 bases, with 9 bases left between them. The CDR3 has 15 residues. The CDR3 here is CASSLIISGANVLTF. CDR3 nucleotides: TGTGCCAGCAGCTTGATTATCTCTGGGGCCAACGTCCTGACTTTC. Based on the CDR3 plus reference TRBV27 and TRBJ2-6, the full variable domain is EAQVTQNPRYLITVTGKKLTVTCSQNMNHEYMSWYRQDPGLGLRQIYYSMNVEVTDKGDVPEGYKVSRKEKRNFPLILESPSPNQTSLYFCASSLIISGANVLTFGAGSRLTVL.

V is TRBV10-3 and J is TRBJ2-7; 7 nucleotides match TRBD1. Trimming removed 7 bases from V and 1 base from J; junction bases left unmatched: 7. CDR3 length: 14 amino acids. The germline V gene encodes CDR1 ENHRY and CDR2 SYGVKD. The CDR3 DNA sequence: TGTGCCATCAAAAACCGGGACAGTTCCTACGAGCAGTACTTC. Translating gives CAIKNRDSSYEQYF.

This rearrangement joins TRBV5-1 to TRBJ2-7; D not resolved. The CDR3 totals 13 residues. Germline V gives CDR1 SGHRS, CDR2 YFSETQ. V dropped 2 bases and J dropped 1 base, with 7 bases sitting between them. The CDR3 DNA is TGCGCCAGCAGCTTTGGCAGTTCCTACGAGCAGTACTTC. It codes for CASSFGSSYEQYF.

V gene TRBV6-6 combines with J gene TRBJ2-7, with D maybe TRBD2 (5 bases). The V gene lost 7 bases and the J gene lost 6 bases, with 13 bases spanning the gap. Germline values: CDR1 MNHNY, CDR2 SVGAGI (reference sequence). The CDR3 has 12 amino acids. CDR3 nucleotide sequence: TGTGCCAGCACCAACGGGGTGATCGAGCAGTACTTC. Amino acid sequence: CASTNGVIEQYF.

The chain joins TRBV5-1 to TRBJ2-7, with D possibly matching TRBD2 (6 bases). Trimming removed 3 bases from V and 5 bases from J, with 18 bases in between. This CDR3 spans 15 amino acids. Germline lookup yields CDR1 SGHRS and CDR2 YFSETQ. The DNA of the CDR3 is TGCGCCAGCAGCTGGCGCCCCAGGGAGGTGAACGAGCAGTACTTC. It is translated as CASSWRPREVNEQYF.

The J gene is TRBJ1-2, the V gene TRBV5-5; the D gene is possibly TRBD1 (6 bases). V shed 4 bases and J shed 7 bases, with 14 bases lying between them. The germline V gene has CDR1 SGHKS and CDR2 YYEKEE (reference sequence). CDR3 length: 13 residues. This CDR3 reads CASSRGSGFGYTF. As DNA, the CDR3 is TGTGCCAGCAGCAGGGGGTCGGGTTTTGGCTACACCTTC.

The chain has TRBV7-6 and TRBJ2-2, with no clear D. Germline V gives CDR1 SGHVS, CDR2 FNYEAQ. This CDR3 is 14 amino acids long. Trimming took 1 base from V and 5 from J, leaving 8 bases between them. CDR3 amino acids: CASSLVTATGELFF. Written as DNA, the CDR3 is TGTGCCAGCAGCTTAGTCACGGCAACCGGGGAGCTGTTTTTT.

The CDR3 protein is CSVPDRGKAFF. CDR3 bases: TGCAGCGTGCCCGACAGGGGGAAGGCTTTCTTT. The chain has TRBV29-1 and TRBJ1-1; 9 bases are a match to TRBD1. CDR3 length: 11 amino acids. V shed 6 bases, J shed 11 bases, and the junction held 7 bases outside the gene matches. From germline, CDR1 is SQVTM and CDR2 ANQGSEA.

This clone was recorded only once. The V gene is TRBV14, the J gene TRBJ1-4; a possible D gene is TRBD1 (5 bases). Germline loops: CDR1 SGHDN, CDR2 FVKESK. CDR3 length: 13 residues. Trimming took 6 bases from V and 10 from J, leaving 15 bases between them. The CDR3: CASSTTARGKLFF. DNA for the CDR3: TGTGCCAGCAGTACGACTGCGAGGGGAAAACTGTTTTTT.

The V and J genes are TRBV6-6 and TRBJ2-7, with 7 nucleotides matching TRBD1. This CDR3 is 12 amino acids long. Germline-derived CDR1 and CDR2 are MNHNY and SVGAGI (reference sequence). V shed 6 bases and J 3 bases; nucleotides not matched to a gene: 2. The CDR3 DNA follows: TGTGCCAGCAGCTACAGGGGCTACGAGCAGTACTTC. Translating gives CASSYRGYEQYF.

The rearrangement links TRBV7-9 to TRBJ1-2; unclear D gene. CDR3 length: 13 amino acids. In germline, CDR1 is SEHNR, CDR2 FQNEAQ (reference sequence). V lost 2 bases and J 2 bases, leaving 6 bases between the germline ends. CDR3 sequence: CASSLPSNYGYTF. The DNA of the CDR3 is TGTGCCAGCAGCTTACCGTCAAACTATGGCTACACCTTC.

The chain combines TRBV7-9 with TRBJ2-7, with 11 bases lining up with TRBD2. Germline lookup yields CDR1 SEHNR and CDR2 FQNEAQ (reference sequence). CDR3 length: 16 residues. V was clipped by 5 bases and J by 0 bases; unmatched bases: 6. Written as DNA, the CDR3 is TGTGCCAGCAGCCCCCGGACTAGCGGGTTCTCCTACGAGCAGTACTTC. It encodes CASSPRTSGFSYEQYF.

In DNA, the CDR3 is TGTGCCAGCAGCTATCTTAGCGGGAGGGGGACCGGGGAGCTGTTTTTT. It yields the protein CASSYLSGRGTGELFF. The V and J genes are TRBV27 and TRBJ2-2, with 11 bases fitting TRBD2. CDR3 length equals 16 residues. Germline V gene lookup returns CDR1 MNHEY and CDR2 SMNVEV (reference sequence). The J segment lost 5 bases and the V segment lost 6 bases, leaving 8 bases of the junction unmatched.

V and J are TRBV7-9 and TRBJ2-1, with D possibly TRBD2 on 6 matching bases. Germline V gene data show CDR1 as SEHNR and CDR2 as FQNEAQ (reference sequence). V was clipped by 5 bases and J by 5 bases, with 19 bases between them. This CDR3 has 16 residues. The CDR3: CASSAPLAALHNEQFF. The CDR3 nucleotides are TGTGCCAGCAGCGCCCCCTTAGCGGCCCTCCACAATGAGCAGTTCTTC.

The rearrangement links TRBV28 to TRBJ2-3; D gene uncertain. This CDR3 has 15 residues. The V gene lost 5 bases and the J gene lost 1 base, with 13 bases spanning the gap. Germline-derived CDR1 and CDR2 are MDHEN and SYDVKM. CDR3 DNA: TGTGCCAGCAGTCCCGTTGGGGAAGGCACAGATACGCAGTATTTT. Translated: CASSPVGEGTDTQYF.

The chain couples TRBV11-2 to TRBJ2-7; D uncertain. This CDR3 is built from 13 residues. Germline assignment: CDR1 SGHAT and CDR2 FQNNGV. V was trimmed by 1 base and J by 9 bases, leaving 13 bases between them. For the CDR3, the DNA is TGTGCCAGCAGCTTAGCTTCAGCCGCAGGGCAGTACTTC. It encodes CASSLASAAGQYF.

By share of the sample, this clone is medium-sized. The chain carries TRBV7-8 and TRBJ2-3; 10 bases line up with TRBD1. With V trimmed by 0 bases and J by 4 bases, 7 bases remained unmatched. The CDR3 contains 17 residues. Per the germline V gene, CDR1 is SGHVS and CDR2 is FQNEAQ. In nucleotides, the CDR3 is TGTGCCAGCAGCTTAGCGCAGGAGACAGGGGGCCCAGATACGCAGTATTTT. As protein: CASSLAQETGGPDTQYF.

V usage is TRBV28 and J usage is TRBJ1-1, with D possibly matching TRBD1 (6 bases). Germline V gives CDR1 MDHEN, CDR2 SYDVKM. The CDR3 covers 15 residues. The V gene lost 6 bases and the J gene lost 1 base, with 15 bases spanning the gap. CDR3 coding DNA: TGTGCCAGCAGCCCCCCGGGGGACACGAACACTGAAGCTTTCTTT. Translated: CASSPPGDTNTEAFF.